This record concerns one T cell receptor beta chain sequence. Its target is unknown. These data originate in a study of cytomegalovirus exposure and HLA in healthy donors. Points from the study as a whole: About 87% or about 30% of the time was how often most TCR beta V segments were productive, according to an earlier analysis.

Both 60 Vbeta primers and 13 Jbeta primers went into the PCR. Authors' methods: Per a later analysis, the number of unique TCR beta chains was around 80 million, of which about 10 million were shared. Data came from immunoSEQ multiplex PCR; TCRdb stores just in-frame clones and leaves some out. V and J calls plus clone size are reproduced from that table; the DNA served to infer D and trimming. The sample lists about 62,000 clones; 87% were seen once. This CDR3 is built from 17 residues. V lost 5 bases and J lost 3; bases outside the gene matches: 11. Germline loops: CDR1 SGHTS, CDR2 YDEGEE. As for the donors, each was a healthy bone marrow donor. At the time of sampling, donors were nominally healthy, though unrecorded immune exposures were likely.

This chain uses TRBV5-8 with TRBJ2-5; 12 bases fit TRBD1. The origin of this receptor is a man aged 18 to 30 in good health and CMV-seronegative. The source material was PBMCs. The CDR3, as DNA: TGTGCCAGCAGTCGACCGGGACAGGGGGCCTTCAAAGAGACCCAGTACTTC. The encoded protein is CASSRPGQGAFKETQYF.